Sequencing of this TCR beta chain was carried out in a study of cytomegalovirus exposure and HLA in healthy donors. Study summary: The 100 to 150 validation repertoires matched the 666 first-cohort repertoires in platform, a later analysis reported. Study-level findings and limits: According to the study, 150 to 200 TCR beta chains were cytomegalovirus-associated.

This CDR3 contains 11 residues. CDR1 is SGHTA and CDR2 is FQGNSA in the germline V gene. The V and J ends lost 5 bases and 7 bases respectively, with 8 bases between them. Profiling relied on immunoSEQ multiplex PCR, and the TCRdb table lists in-frame clones only, not all of them. The table lists about 200,000 clones, around 88% of them singletons. Remarks on this clone: The target antigen is unknown.

This TCR derives from a woman between 18 and 29 years old in good health and CMV-seronegative. V gene TRBV7-2 combines with J gene TRBJ2-5; weak D call: TRBD2 (5 bases). Input material: PBMCs. CDR3 in amino acids: CASSVGGTQYF. CDR3 in DNA: TGTGCCAGCAGCGTAGGAGGGACCCAGTACTTC.